This T cell receptor beta chain was observed in a study of cytomegalovirus exposure and HLA in healthy donors. Germline V gene sequence: CDR1 SGHAT, CDR2 FQNNGV. The ends lost 1 base at V and 6 bases at J; junction bases unmatched: 4. The CDR3 is made up of 14 amino acids. Comment on this clone: Its antigen is currently unknown.

Findings and caveats of the study: An analysis that came later showed most CMV-associated TCR beta chains appearing HLA-restricted. With later analysis, a missense DCLRE1C variant became linked to TCR beta V- and J-gene trimming. Reports described diagnosis of cytomegalovirus status by the classifier as highly specific and sensitive.

The PCR had 60 Vbeta and 13 Jbeta primers. Per the original data handling: Roughly 11 million of the approximately 80 million unique TCR beta chains counted in a later analysis were shared. Using immunoSEQ multiplex PCR, the repertoire was profiled, and TCRdb retains in-frame clones only, with some absent. V, J and clone size derive from that table, while D and trimming were established from the DNA sequence. The sample includes around 130,000 clones, 80% of them seen just once. Sequencing was carried out using PBMCs. V is TRBV11-2 and J is TRBJ2-7; TRBD2 matches 9 bases. The clonotype was recovered from a man under 40 in good health and CMV-seronegative. This chain's CDR3 is CASSLGLAVVEQYF. The CDR3 DNA reads TGTGCCAGCAGCTTAGGACTAGCGGTCGTCGAGCAGTACTTC. Full variable domain (rest looked up from reference TRBV11-2 and TRBJ2-7): EAGVAQSPRYKIIEKRQSVAFWCNPISGHATLYWYQQILGQGPKLLIQFQNNGVVDDSQLPKDRFSAERLKGVDSTLKIQPAKLEDSAVYLCASSLGLAVVEQYFGPGTRLTVT.